These T cell receptor beta chains were read from a single sample in a study of blood T cell repertoires in COVID-19. Method: immunoSEQ multiplex PCR; TCRdb's copy keeps in-frame clones and lacks some. The sample shows some 98,000 clones, approximately 82% of them seen only once. Sequencing was done on a sample of peripheral blood. These receptors all come from a man aged 70-80 years with active or convalescent COVID-19. Each CDR3 is given with its conserved first and last residue. D genes are given only for firm matches. Only part of the rows carry a size: once, few, many, or a class if the clone is expanded.

j_gene: TRBJ1-6
v_gene: TRBV11-3
d_gene: NA
abundance: NA
CDR3nt: TGTGCCAGCAGCTTAGCCCCAAATTCACCCCTCCACTTT
CDR3aa: CASSLAPNSPLHF

j_gene: TRBJ2-1
v_gene: TRBV6-1
d_gene: TRBD1
abundance: NA
CDR3nt: TGTGCCAGCAGTGAAGCCACTGACAGGGGCCCATTCTTC
CDR3aa: CASSEATDRGPFF

j_gene: TRBJ1-2
v_gene: TRBV19
d_gene: NA
abundance: NA
CDR3nt: TGTGCCAGTAGTCCTCGGGGGGTCCTTCGGAGTATCTATGGCTACACCTTC
CDR3aa: CASSPRGVLRSIYGYTF

j_gene: TRBJ2-5
v_gene: TRBV5-1
d_gene: NA
abundance: NA
CDR3nt: TGCGCCAGCAGCCCCGGACGGGGGGCAGAGACCCAGTACTTC
CDR3aa: CASSPGRGAETQYF

j_gene: TRBJ2-2
v_gene: TRBV24-1
d_gene: TRBD2
abundance: NA
CDR3nt: TGTGCCACCAGTGACCGAGGTAGCGGGGGGTCTGTGACCGGGGAGCTGTTTTTT
CDR3aa: CATSDRGSGGSVTGELFF

j_gene: TRBJ2-7
v_gene: TRBV7-6
d_gene: TRBD2
abundance: few
CDR3nt: TGTGCCAGCAGCTTAGGTAGCGGGGGCCACGGGCAGTACTTC
CDR3aa: CASSLGSGGHGQYF

j_gene: TRBJ2-7
v_gene: TRBV5-1
d_gene: TRBD2
abundance: NA
CDR3nt: TGCGCCAGCAGCCCAGTGCAAGGGCTAGCGGGGGCACGCGGATACTTC
CDR3aa: CASSPVQGLAGARGYF

j_gene: TRBJ1-2
v_gene: TRBV2
d_gene: NA
abundance: NA
CDR3nt: TGTGCCAGCAGGACAGACGGTAACTATGGCTACACCTTC
CDR3aa: CASRTDGNYGYTF

j_gene: TRBJ2-1
v_gene: TRBV6-6
d_gene: TRBD2
abundance: NA
CDR3nt: TGTGCCAGCAGGTCGGGACTAGGAGAAAATCCGTTCTTC
CDR3aa: CASRSGLGENPFF

j_gene: TRBJ2-3
v_gene: TRBV5-6
d_gene: TRBD1
abundance: NA
CDR3nt: TGTGCCAGCAGCACACCGACAGGGTCTAGCACAGATACGCAGTATTTT
CDR3aa: CASSTPTGSSTDTQYF